The clone carrying this T cell receptor beta chain has just one count. Its target is not known. The CDR3 covers 12 residues. Germline V gene lookup returns CDR1 MNHNS and CDR2 SASEGT. V shed 7 bases and J shed 4 bases, with 11 bases lying between them. This sample was taken from a study of T cell clonotyping in hematopoietic cell transplantation. Study findings and constraints: Recipient TCR diversity dropped after transplant; expanded clonotypes rose from day 30 to 180. No sorting was done, leaving CD4 and CD8 contributions mixed.

Some clones are missing from TCRdb's copy, which holds only in-frame ones; the method was immunoSEQ multiplex PCR. Of several thousand clones in the sample, around 81% are singletons; the top ten hold 4.5% to 5.5%. V and J are TRBV6-1 and TRBJ2-7, with no clear D. Material: peripheral blood mononuclear cells, obtained 180 days after allogeneic stem cell transplant. This receptor was obtained from a female patient aged 45-65 years who had an allogeneic stem cell transplant from an unrelated donor, so the T cells may come from the graft donor. Some clones in this sample may be carry-over from other donors' samples. The CDR3 DNA follows: TGTGCCAGCACCTCATTGCTGTACGAGCAGTACTTC. Encoded protein: CASTSLLYEQYF.